This paragraph reports one T cell receptor (beta chain). The antigen remains undetermined. This record comes from a study of cytomegalovirus exposure and HLA in healthy donors. Across the study: HLA-typed donors were the source of some 80 million unique TCRs, which an early data release held. Study-wide findings and caveats: An analysis that was carried out later associated 16,000 or so TCR beta sequences with HLA alleles at 0.05 false discovery rate.

Trimming took off 7 bases at V and 1 base at J, with 12 bases between the two ends. CDR1 is SGHDT, CDR2 YYEEEE, per germline. The CDR3 is made up of 14 amino acids. A multiplex PCR was run with 60 Vbeta primers and 13 Jbeta primers. Clones were sequenced by immunoSEQ multiplex PCR, and TCRdb holds only the in-frame ones, with some missing. The table lists some 150,000 clones, around four fifths of them singletons, with around a tenth in the top ten. V and J are TRBV5-6 and TRBJ2-1; no definite D call. This sequence was found in a man aged 45-60 years in good health and CMV-seropositive. The sequencing input was PBMCs. For the CDR3, the DNA is TGTGCCAGCGCTTCGGGTATATCCTACAATGAGCAGTTCTTC. This encodes CASASGISYNEQFF.